This T cell receptor (beta chain) is from a study of graft-versus-host responses after intestinal transplantation. As for the study in general: Transplants were multivisceral, liver-intestinal, or isolated intestinal. Every recipient had anti-thymocyte globulin induction and 2 to 4 years of tacrolimus plus steroids.

Findings of the study overall: Early post-transplant HvG declines showed an association with peak circulating GvH clone levels. GvH clones occurred in recipient marrow; some first appeared in ileum or blood.

Points on this clone: Its antigen is still unknown.

TCRdb's copy holds only in-frame clones and misses some; the assay was immunoSEQ multiplex PCR. The data hold tens of thousands of clones, with around 90% observed a single time. This TCR was sampled from a human donor who received an intestinal transplant. Sequencing used unstimulated CD8+ T cells sorted from spleen or lymph node cells, obtained before intestinal transplant.

The CDR3 nucleotides read TGTGCCAGCAGTGAAAGCGCGAGCGGGGCGGGAGAGACCCAGTACTTC. Protein: CASSESASGAGETQYF. The V and J genes are TRBV2 and TRBJ2-5; 7 bases are a match to TRBD2. Germline V lookup: CDR1 SNHLY, CDR2 FYNNEI. This CDR3 region has 16 residues. The V segment lost 2 bases and the J segment 4 bases; nucleotides outside the gene matches: 10.